The 16 T cell receptor beta chains listed next were all sequenced from one sample in a study of regulatory T cells in long-lasting Graves disease. Both iRepertoire HTBI primers and Arm-PCR of CDR3 regions were used to build the TCR beta libraries. TCRdb ran MiXCR on the multiplex PCR reads and lists one entry per CDR3 protein. The sample carries about 530,000 distinct CDR3 sequences, around 16% recorded once. Sample time point: newly diagnosed GD, antithyroid drugs for less than 3 months. RNA from PBMCs was the source of the TCR library. This sample also appeared in a second study, on T cells in Graves' hyperthyroidism and ophthalmopathy.

The sample was peripheral blood mononuclear cells (PBMCs), taken at new diagnosis, from a patient treated with antithyroid drugs. The receptor source for this set is a woman aged 35-65 years with Graves disease.

In its sample, this clonotype was seen once. With a much larger clone just one base away, this may be a read error. The V and J genes are TRBV3-1 and TRBJ2-5, with TRBD1 matching over 7 bases. Germline V gives CDR1 LGHDT, CDR2 YNNKEL (reference sequence). The CDR3 is 17 amino acids. The CDR3 protein is CTSSQNEGGAITETQYF. CDR3 sequence (DNA): TGTACCAGCAGCCAGAACGAAGGGGGCGCGATTACGGAGACCCAGTACTTC.

Note on this clonotype: Since a much larger clone is just one base distant, this may be a read error. The gene calls are TRBV7-6 and TRBJ2-3; TRBD2 might be the D (6 bases). Germline V CDR1 and CDR2: SGHVS, FNYEAQ. The V end lost 0 bases, the J end lost 6 bases, and 7 bases lay between the germline ends. The CDR3 sequence is 13 residues long. CDR3 DNA sequence: TGTGCCAGCAGCTTAGCGGAGGGGGATACGCAGTATTTT. It specifies CASSLAEGDTQYF.

This clonotype came up a few times. V usage is TRBV19 and J usage is TRBJ1-4; D is unresolved. Germline V gene lookup returns CDR1 LNHDA and CDR2 SQIVND (reference sequence). This CDR3 comprises 13 residues. The germline V and J ends were trimmed by 0 bases and 7 bases, with 6 bases remaining between them. The CDR3: CASSIDRSEKLFF. The CDR3 coding sequence is TGTGCCAGTAGTATAGATCGGTCTGAAAAACTGTTTTTT.

This clonotype was seen only a few times. The J gene is TRBJ2-4, the V gene TRBV28; 11 positions agree with TRBD1. CDR3 size: 15 residues. With 6 bases clipped from V and 9 bases from J, the junction kept 10 bases outside the gene matches. CDR1 is MDHEN and CDR2 is SYDVKM in the germline V gene. In DNA, the CDR3 is TGTGCCAGCAGCCAACTAGGGACAGGGGGTGCCATTCAGTACTTC. Amino acids: CASSQLGTGGAIQYF. Full variable domain (rest looked up from reference TRBV28 and TRBJ2-4): DVKVTQSSRYLVKRTGEKVFLECVQDMDHENMFWYRQDPGLGLRLIYFSYDVKMKEKGDIPEGYSVSREKKERFSLILESASTNQTSMYLCASSQLGTGGAIQYFGAGTRLSVL.

This clonotype came up a few times. V usage is TRBV18 and J usage is TRBJ2-3, with 8 bases identical to TRBD2. Per germline, CDR1 KGHSH and CDR2 LQKENI. This CDR3 is built from 15 residues. V lost 3 bases to trimming and J lost 2 bases; unmatched junction nucleotides: 4. The CDR3 spells CASSPGAGATDTQYF. The CDR3 DNA is TGTGCCAGCTCACCGGGAGCGGGGGCCACAGATACGCAGTATTTT. Using reference TRBV18 and TRBJ2-3 for the parts outside the CDR3, the full variable domain is NAGVMQNPRHLVRRRGQEARLRCSPMKGHSHVYWYRQLPEEGLKFMVYLQKENIIDESGMPKERFSAEFPKEGPSILRIQQVVRGDSAAYFCASSPGAGATDTQYFGPGTRLTVL.

This clonotype was seen a handful of times. The chain joins TRBV27 to TRBJ2-7; D is undetermined. V lost 6 bases, J lost 4 bases, and 13 bases lay in between. The CDR3 sequence is 13 residues long. Germline CDR1 MNHEY, CDR2 SMNVEV (reference sequence). The CDR3 loop is CASRDGRNYEQYF. In DNA, the CDR3 is TGTGCCAGCAGGGACGGACGGAATTACGAGCAGTACTTC.

As to this clonotype: This clone may be a read error of a much larger clone one base away. The V and J genes are TRBV6-1 and TRBJ1-2; TRBD1 matches 10 bases. The CDR3 sequence is 15 residues long. CDR1 is MNHNS, CDR2 SASEGT, per germline. The CDR3 region has the DNA TGTGTCAGCAGGCCCGGGACAGGGGAGACCTATGGCTACACCTTC. Encoded protein: CVSRPGTGETYGYTF.

This clonotype has just a few counts. The rearrangement joins TRBV5-1 to TRBJ1-2, with D unresolved. V was cut by 4 bases and J by 4 bases, with 14 bases left in between. This CDR3 contains 14 residues. Germline CDR1 is SGHRS and CDR2 is YFSETQ. CDR3 in amino acids: CASSQAEGFYGYTF. In DNA form, the CDR3 reads TGCGCCAGCAGCCAGGCGGAAGGGTTCTATGGCTACACCTTC.

The chain carries TRBV7-9 and TRBJ2-5, with 10 bases aligning to TRBD2. CDR3 length: 19 residues. Trimming took 5 bases from V and 4 from J; bases not matched to a gene: 19. Germline V CDR1 and CDR2: SEHNR, FQNEAQ (reference sequence). This chain's CDR3 is CASSPGTSDFFVIRETQYF. Written as DNA, the CDR3 is TGTGCCAGCAGCCCCGGGACTAGCGATTTTTTCGTGATAAGAGAGACCCAGTACTTC.

This clonotype was observed a few times. This sequence joins TRBV5-1 and TRBJ2-3; TRBD1 or TRBD2 may be the D gene (5 bases each). CDR1 is SGHRS, CDR2 YFSETQ, per germline. The CDR3 length is 16 residues. Deletions cut 0 bases from V and 4 bases from J, with 15 bases between. CDR3 nucleotides: TGCGCCAGCAGCTTGGGTCCTATGGGGGATCCAGATACGCAGTATTTT. Its translation: CASSLGPMGDPDTQYF.

The chain employs TRBV20-1 and TRBJ1-6; perhaps TRBD1 as D (5 bases). There are 12 residues in the CDR3. CDR1 and CDR2 (germline): DFQATT, SNEGSKA (reference sequence). The CDR3 nucleotides are TGCAGCGGGGCCCAGAATAATTCACCCCTCCACTTT. This codes for CSGAQNNSPLHF.

About this clonotype: This sequence may be a read error, since a much larger clone differs from it by one base. The rearrangement links TRBV6-1 to TRBJ2-7; possibly TRBD1 for D (5 bases). The CDR3 is made up of 18 amino acids. V lost 8 bases, J lost 1 base, and 27 bases lay in between. Germline CDR1 is MNHNS and CDR2 is SASEGT. DNA for the CDR3: TGTGCCAGCGGCCAGGGCCTTGGAAGAATGTTGGGTTCCTACGAGCAGTACTTC. It yields the protein CASGQGLGRMLGSYEQYF.

This clonotype was detected a few times. This chain links TRBV20-1 with TRBJ2-1; 9 bases align to TRBD1. This CDR3 has 14 residues. CDR1 is DFQATT, CDR2 SNEGSKA, per germline (reference sequence). Trimming cost V 8 bases and J 4 bases; bases outside gene matches: 9. CDR3 bases: TGCAGTCCAAGCCGACAGGGGGAATACAATGAGCAGTTCTTC. Its protein is CSPSRQGEYNEQFF.

This rearrangement joins TRBV18 to TRBJ2-3; no definite D call. The CDR3 has 15 amino acids. Trimming pared 7 bases from V and 1 base from J, leaving 15 bases between. CDR1 is KGHSH, CDR2 LQKENI, per germline. The CDR3 DNA reads as TGTGCCAGCTTGAACTCGGAAGCTGGCACAGATACGCAGTATTTT. Translation: CASLNSEAGTDTQYF.

V gene TRBV7-9 combines with J gene TRBJ1-4, with 10 bases identical to TRBD1. Germline-derived CDR1 and CDR2 are SEHNR and FQNEAQ (reference sequence). J gave up 10 bases and V 2 bases, and 10 bases lay outside the gene matches. The CDR3 is 16 amino acids. The CDR3 region is CASSLFTATGGVKLFF. In nucleotides, the CDR3 is TGTGCCAGCAGCTTATTCACCGCGACAGGGGGCGTAAAACTGTTTTTT. Variable domain in full (rest from reference TRBV7-9 and TRBJ1-4): DTGVSQNPRHKITKRGQNVTFRCDPISEHNRLYWYRQTLGQGPEFLTYFQNEAQLEKSRLLSDRFSAERPKGSFSTLEIQRTEQGDSAMYLCASSLFTATGGVKLFFGSGTQLSVL.

This clonotype was picked up many times. The V gene is TRBV6-1, the J gene TRBJ2-1, with D unclear. The V end lost 0 bases, the J end lost 10 bases, and 13 bases lay between the germline ends. The CDR3 sequence is 14 residues long. CDR1 and CDR2 (germline): MNHNS, SASEGT. Here the CDR3 DNA reads TGTGCCAGCAGTGAAGCATACTTCAGGCAGGAGCAGTTCTTC. It yields the protein CASSEAYFRQEQFF.